These 25 T cell receptor beta chains share one sample of origin, sequenced in a study of shared clonotypes between healthy human individuals. Profiling relied on immunoSEQ multiplex PCR, and the TCRdb table lists in-frame clones only, not all of them. The table lists 2 million to 2.5 million clones, 85% to 95% of them singletons. Sequencing was done on a sample of naive CD4+ T cells from PBMCs. The subset denotes: CD45RA+ positively selected. The receptor source for this set is a man between 18 and 29 years old in good health. Some clones in this sample may be carry-over from other donors' samples.

The J gene is TRBJ2-1, the V gene TRBV5-1, with TRBD2 matching over 11 bases. V was pared by 3 bases and J by 0 bases, with 17 bases of the junction left unmatched. Looked up from germline, CDR1 is SGHRS and CDR2 is YFSETQ. The CDR3 loop spans 21 amino acids. The CDR3 region is CASSYMVLRLAGLSSYNEQFF. The CDR3 DNA reads as TGCGCCAGCAGCTACATGGTCCTGCGACTAGCGGGGTTAAGCTCCTACAATGAGCAGTTCTTC.

Concerning this clone itself: This CDR3 is also generated by other DNA sequences in the sample. The chain uses TRBV9 and TRBJ1-3; tentatively, D is TRBD1 (6 bases). This CDR3 has 15 residues. The germline V gene has CDR1 SGDLS and CDR2 YYNGEE. The V end was cut by 3 bases, the J end by 0 bases, with 10 bases between. The CDR3 nucleotides are TGTGCCAGCAGCGCTGGACAGTCCTCTGGAAACACCATATATTTT. It yields the protein CASSAGQSSGNTIYF.

The chain has TRBV28 and TRBJ2-1, with a weak D call TRBD2 (5 bases). From germline, CDR1 is MDHEN and CDR2 SYDVKM. The ends were cut back, 5 bases at V and 8 bases at J, with 19 bases in the middle. The CDR3 is 15 amino acids. The CDR3 loop is CASSHDGISPHEQFF. CDR3 in DNA: TGTGCCAGCAGTCACGACGGGATTAGCCCCCATGAGCAGTTCTTC.

The rearrangement links TRBV7-9 to TRBJ2-2; tentatively, D is TRBD1 (6 bases). Germline assignment: CDR1 SEHNR and CDR2 FQNEAQ (reference sequence). The ends were cut back, 7 bases at V and 1 base at J, with 13 bases in the middle. This CDR3 is 15 amino acids long. The CDR3 DNA is TGTGCCAGCACCAGCGACAGGTGGAACACCGGGGAGCTGTTTTTT. It specifies CASTSDRWNTGELFF.

The V call is TRBV7-2, the J call TRBJ2-4; TRBD2 aligns across 8 bases. This CDR3 has 14 amino acids. Germline V gene data show CDR1 as SGHTA and CDR2 as FQGNSA. Trimming removed 5 bases from V and 5 bases from J; junction bases left unmatched: 5. CDR3: CASSPGGAQNIQYF. The CDR3 region has the DNA TGTGCCAGCAGCCCCGGGGGGGCTCAAAACATTCAGTACTTC.

This rearrangement joins TRBV5-6 to TRBJ2-2, with D perhaps TRBD2 (6 bases). V gave up 3 bases and J gave up 5 bases, with 20 bases separating them. In germline, CDR1 is SGHDT, CDR2 YYEEEE. The CDR3 contains 17 residues. Here the CDR3 reads CASSSTPGTQETGELFF. In nucleotides, the CDR3 is TGTGCCAGCAGCTCAACCCCCGGGACTCAGGAAACCGGGGAGCTGTTTTTT.

This chain joins TRBV5-4 and TRBJ2-2; D perhaps matches TRBD1 (6 bases). Germline CDR1 SGHNT, CDR2 YYREEE (reference sequence). The CDR3 consists of 15 residues. V dropped 4 bases and J dropped 4 bases, with 14 bases sitting between them. The CDR3 here is CASSVGTPFTGELFF. For the CDR3, the DNA is TGTGCCAGCAGCGTCGGGACACCTTTCACCGGGGAGCTGTTTTTT. The entire variable domain, with the rest obtained from reference TRBV5-4 and TRBJ2-2, is as follows: ETGVTQSPTHLIKTRGQQVTLRCSSQSGHNTVSWYQQALGQGPQFIFQYYREEENGRGNFPPRFSGLQFPNYSSELNVNALELDDSALYLCASSVGTPFTGELFFGEGSRLTVL.

The CDR3, as DNA: TGTGCCAGCAGTGAATATTGGGTGGACCGATGGACATCGGATACGCAGTATTTT. Translated: CASSEYWVDRWTSDTQYF. This rearrangement joins TRBV25-1 to TRBJ2-3; tentative D call: TRBD1 (5 bases). This CDR3 region has 18 residues. Trimming took off 0 bases at V and 6 bases at J, with 22 bases between the two ends. Germline CDR1 is MGHDK and CDR2 is SYGVNS.

J is TRBJ1-1 and V is TRBV2; possible D gene TRBD1, 6 bases. Trimming removed 6 bases at V and 1 base at J, with 15 bases between. The CDR3 runs to 15 residues. CDR1 is SNHLY, CDR2 FYNNEI, per germline. CDR3 DNA sequence: TGTGCCAGCAGCGTTACAGGGAGCGAGAACACTGAAGCTTTCTTT. Residues: CASSVTGSENTEAFF.

Note on this clone: Additional DNA sequences in this sample encode the identical CDR3. The V gene is TRBV2, the J gene TRBJ1-5; D unresolved. V gave up 3 bases and J gave up 2 bases, with 2 bases separating them. This CDR3 spans 12 amino acids. The germline CDR1 and CDR2 sequences are SNHLY and FYNNEI. DNA for the CDR3: TGTGCCAGCAGTGAGGGCAATCAGCCCCAGCATTTT. This gives the protein CASSEGNQPQHF.

CDR3 nucleotide sequence: TGTGCCAGCAGCCTTACCGGGACAGGAGGAAACTATGGCTACACCTTC. Its translation: CASSLTGTGGNYGYTF. The rearrangement links TRBV7-8 to TRBJ1-2; the match to TRBD1 covers 8 bases. This CDR3 has 16 amino acids. V dropped 5 bases and J dropped 2; count of bases not matched to a gene: 10. Germline loops: CDR1 SGHVS, CDR2 FQNEAQ.

The chain has TRBV7-2 and TRBJ1-3; D is unclear. The CDR3 loop spans 12 amino acids. The V end was cut by 4 bases, the J end by 4 bases, with 5 bases between. The germline CDR1 and CDR2 sequences are SGHTA and FQGNSA. The chain's CDR3 is CASSYLGNTIYF. CDR3 nucleotides: TGTGCCAGCAGCTATCTAGGAAACACCATATATTTT.

The chain employs TRBV6-4 and TRBJ2-1, with 9 bases that match TRBD2. Per germline, CDR1 MRHNA and CDR2 SNTAGT. The V segment lost 3 bases and the J segment 4 bases; nucleotides outside the gene matches: 4. The CDR3 length is 15 residues. This CDR3 is CASSEGGREYNEQFF. The CDR3 DNA reads as TGTGCCAGCAGTGAAGGCGGGAGGGAATACAATGAGCAGTTCTTC.

This clone is a singleton in its sample. The rearrangement links TRBV5-4 to TRBJ2-1; D perhaps matches TRBD1 (6 bases). The V end lost 3 bases, the J end lost 3 bases, and 13 bases lay between the germline ends. Germline CDR1 is SGHNT and CDR2 is YYREEE (reference sequence). The CDR3 consists of 15 residues. The CDR3 DNA follows: TGTGCCAGCAGCTCCCCAGGACAGATCTACAATGAGCAGTTCTTC. Its protein product is CASSSPGQIYNEQFF.

This rearrangement joins TRBV29-1 to TRBJ2-7; no reliable D call. Per the germline V gene, CDR1 is SQVTM and CDR2 is ANQGSEA. V was cut by 6 bases and J by 2 bases, with 14 bases left in between. The CDR3 contains 13 residues. The CDR3 reads CSVVPRYPYEQYF. CDR3 nucleotides: TGCAGCGTGGTACCCAGGTACCCCTACGAGCAGTACTTC.

The chain uses TRBV11-3 and TRBJ2-1; 12 nucleotides align to TRBD2. CDR3 length: 17 amino acids. V dropped 3 bases and J dropped 3; count of bases not matched to a gene: 6. Germline loops: CDR1 SGHNT, CDR2 YENEEA. The CDR3 is CASSLTSGREIYNEQFF. CDR3 DNA: TGTGCCAGCAGCTTGACTAGCGGGAGAGAGATCTACAATGAGCAGTTCTTC.

The chain recombines TRBV19 with TRBJ1-5; possible D gene TRBD1, 5 bases. Per the germline V gene, CDR1 is LNHDA and CDR2 is SQIVND (reference sequence). Trimming left V 0 bases short and J 6 bases short, with 12 bases between. This CDR3 has 15 amino acids. The DNA for the CDR3 is TGTGCCAGTAGTATAGATCGGCAGGGCCCTCAGCCCCAGCATTTT. Translated: CASSIDRQGPQPQHF.

J is TRBJ2-1 and V is TRBV11-3; D call uncertain. The CDR3 runs to 15 residues. Germline assignment: CDR1 SGHNT and CDR2 YENEEA. V was pared by 0 bases and J by 4 bases, with 10 bases between. The CDR3 spells CASSLDRLQYNEQFF. The CDR3 coding sequence is TGTGCCAGCAGCTTAGATCGTCTACAGTACAATGAGCAGTTCTTC.

The chain is built from TRBV10-3 and TRBJ2-6; TRBD1 aligns across 8 bases. CDR1 ENHRY and CDR2 SYGVKD come from the germline V gene. This CDR3 comprises 17 residues. The junction had 10 bases not matched to a gene; V was cut back by 7 bases and J by 2 bases. CDR3 nucleotides: TGTGCCATCACTGTAGGGCAGGGGGCGCCTGGGGCCAACGTCCTGACTTTC. Translating it yields CAITVGQGAPGANVLTF.

Comments on this clone: The sample has other DNA sequences that encode this CDR3 too. V is TRBV5-1 and J is TRBJ2-3; D may be TRBD1 (5 bases). The CDR3 spans 14 residues. Deletions cut 0 bases from V and 4 bases from J, with 9 bases between. Germline CDR1 SGHRS, CDR2 YFSETQ. The CDR3 sequence is CASSLGGSPDTQYF. DNA of the CDR3: TGCGCCAGCAGCTTGGGGGGCTCCCCAGATACGCAGTATTTT.

This chain connects TRBV5-1 to TRBJ2-1; D not certain. The CDR3 length is 15 residues. V lost 3 bases, J lost 0 bases, and 10 bases lay in between. The germline gives CDR1 SGHRS, CDR2 YFSETQ. CDR3 sequence: CASSWGSSSYNEQFF. The DNA for the CDR3 is TGCGCCAGCAGCTGGGGATCAAGCTCCTACAATGAGCAGTTCTTC.

This chain links TRBV10-3 with TRBJ2-1, with D possibly matching TRBD1 (6 bases). Trimming shortened V by 4 bases and J by 0 bases, and 13 bases separated the two germline ends. The CDR3 totals 16 residues. Germline-derived CDR1 and CDR2 are ENHRY and SYGVKD. The CDR3 spells CAISGATGISYNEQFF. In DNA, the CDR3 is TGTGCCATCAGTGGGGCTACAGGGATCTCCTACAATGAGCAGTTCTTC.

V and J are TRBV6-4 and TRBJ2-6; perhaps TRBD2 as D (7 bases). Germline V gives CDR1 MRHNA, CDR2 SNTAGT. V gave up 8 bases and J gave up 2 bases, with 19 bases separating them. CDR3 length equals 17 residues. The CDR3 reads CASALGGRSPGANVLTF. CDR3 DNA: TGTGCCAGCGCCCTGGGGGGGCGAAGCCCTGGGGCCAACGTCCTGACTTTC.

The rearrangement links TRBV21-1 to TRBJ2-7; the table's D call of TRBD1 was not tested on the DNA. TRBV21-1 is a pseudogene. The CDR3 covers 14 residues. CDR3 coding DNA: TGTGCCAGAGAGATTAGACAGGGGTCCTACGAGCAGTACTTC. This codes for CAREIRQGSYEQYF.

Worth noting for this clone: Other nucleotide sequences from this sample produce the same CDR3. The chain uses TRBV2 and TRBJ2-1, with D uncertain. The germline V gene has CDR1 SNHLY and CDR2 FYNNEI. Trimming left V 6 bases short and J 3 bases short, with 9 bases between. CDR3 size: 13 residues. The chain's CDR3 is CASRVSSYNEQFF. The DNA for the CDR3 is TGTGCCAGCAGGGTTAGTAGCTACAATGAGCAGTTCTTC.